This TCR beta chain was sequenced during a study of blood T cell repertoires in COVID-19. About the study: The United States, Italy and Spain provided the acute and convalescent COVID-19 samples. PBMCs, B-cell-depleted T cells, or T cells were the source of the cDNA or gDNA that made up the material.

Original data processing: Estimated nucleated cell counts came from reference gene primer amplification. Measured with immunoSEQ multiplex PCR; TCRdb has only the in-frame clones, and not every one. That table furnishes V, J and clone size, whereas the DNA furnished D and trimming. The table has 180,000 or so clones, approximately 85% seen once. Trimming took off 1 base at V and 4 bases at J, with 4 bases between the two ends. CDR3 length: 12 residues. Germline CDR1 and CDR2: KGHSH and LQKENI. This clone was picked up one time. The TCR originated in a woman older than 75 with acute or convalescent COVID-19. Material for sequencing was peripheral blood. The chain is built from TRBV18 and TRBJ1-2, with D hard to call. CDR3 amino acids: CASSPQSYGYTF. In DNA form, the CDR3 reads TGTGCCAGCTCACCACAGAGCTATGGCTACACCTTC.